This passage covers 16 T cell receptor beta chains from one sample sequenced in a study of OX40 agonist ivuxolimab in advanced cancers. Generated by immunoSEQ multiplex PCR, the TCRdb table keeps only in-frame clones and is missing some. The sample shows 4,500 to 6,500 clones, roughly 70% of them seen only once. The sample in question was CD4+ or CD8+ T cells sorted from blood, obtained in a trial of the OX40 agonist ivuxolimab. These receptors were obtained from an adult with an advanced solid tumor such as melanoma, head and neck, liver or kidney cancer.

The genes are TRBV7-2 and TRBJ1-2; TRBD1 is a possible D gene (5 bases). Germline V gene lookup returns CDR1 SGHTA and CDR2 FQGNSA. The CDR3 is 15 amino acids. The germline V and J ends were trimmed by 2 bases and 2 bases, with 12 bases remaining between them. The CDR3 region has the DNA TGTGCCAGCAGCTTACCACAGGTGTTGAACTATGGCTACACCTTC. This sequence encodes CASSLPQVLNYGYTF.

This clone was observed a few times. V usage is TRBV5-6 and J usage is TRBJ1-1; TRBD1 matches at 9 bases. The CDR3 is 15 residues long. The V gene's germline CDR1 is SGHDT and CDR2 YYEEEE. V shed 4 bases, J shed 7 bases, and the junction held 11 bases outside the gene matches. The CDR3 DNA reads as TGTGCCAGCAGCGACACAGGGGGCATAAGATTTGAAGCTTTCTTT. As protein: CASSDTGGIRFEAFF.

This sequence joins TRBV18 and TRBJ2-7, with D unclear. This CDR3 contains 11 residues. Trimming cost V 6 bases and J 4 bases, with 7 bases left between them. Germline V lookup: CDR1 KGHSH, CDR2 LQKENI. CDR3 sequence reads: CASSNAYEQYF. CDR3 sequence (DNA): TGTGCCAGCTCGAACGCTTACGAGCAGTACTTC.

The gene calls are TRBV2 and TRBJ1-2; a weak D match, TRBD1 (6 bases). This CDR3 is 11 amino acids long. CDR1 is SNHLY and CDR2 is FYNNEI in the germline V gene. With 8 bases removed from V and 5 bases from J, the gap between germline ends came to 9 bases. The CDR3 coding sequence is TGTGCCAGCCAGGGGTCATATGGCTACACCTTC. This codes for CASQGSYGYTF.

This rearrangement joins TRBV5-6 to TRBJ1-6; the D is unclear. Germline CDR1 and CDR2: SGHDT and YYEEEE. V dropped 5 bases and J dropped 6 bases, with 12 bases sitting between them. The CDR3 runs to 14 residues. The CDR3: CASRSLGSNSPLHF. The CDR3 nucleotides read TGTGCCAGCAGAAGTTTGGGTTCTAATTCACCCCTCCACTTT.

This clone was observed a handful of times. This rearrangement joins TRBV7-9 to TRBJ2-7; 7 nucleotides align to TRBD2. Looked up from germline, CDR1 is SEHNR and CDR2 is FQNEAQ (reference sequence). The V segment lost 5 bases and the J segment 2 bases; nucleotides outside the gene matches: 15. The CDR3 is 17 amino acids. CDR3 nucleotide sequence: TGTGCCAGCAGCCGTCCCGCTGGTTCGGGGGGTGCCTACGAGCAGTACTTC. Its translation: CASSRPAGSGGAYEQYF.

The chain carries TRBV6-4 and TRBJ2-2, with no clear D. The CDR3 is made up of 14 amino acids. Germline lookup yields CDR1 MRHNA and CDR2 SNTAGT. Trimming removed 6 bases at V and 3 bases at J, with 11 bases between. CDR3 sequence (DNA): TGTGCCAGCAGCCCCGACTCGCACACCGGGGAGCTGTTTTTT. Translated: CASSPDSHTGELFF.

This clone has just a few counts. The chain recombines TRBV7-2 with TRBJ1-2; 7 nucleotides line up with TRBD1. CDR3 length: 13 residues. V lost 1 base, J lost 7 bases, and 3 bases stayed unmatched. The germline V gene encodes CDR1 SGHTA and CDR2 FQGNSA. CDR3 sequence reads: CASSLEGAGGYTF. The CDR3 nucleotides are TGTGCCAGCAGCTTAGAGGGGGCTGGTGGCTACACCTTC.

CDR3 loop: CASSLERLALSNEQFF. The CDR3 DNA is TGTGCCAGCAGCTTAGAACGACTAGCTTTATCGAATGAGCAGTTCTTC. This chain connects TRBV7-9 to TRBJ2-1, with TRBD2 matching over 7 bases. This CDR3 is 16 amino acids long. In germline, CDR1 is SEHNR, CDR2 FQNEAQ (reference sequence). After removal of 1 base from V and 7 bases from J, the junction contained 10 bases not matched to a gene.

The CDR3 loop is CASSENNNSGNTIYF. CDR3 nucleotides: TGTGCCAGCAGTGAAAACAACAACTCTGGAAACACCATATATTTT. V and J are TRBV6-1 and TRBJ1-3; D not certain. This CDR3 comprises 15 residues. Trimming stripped 2 bases from V and 0 bases from J, with 8 bases between. Looked up from germline, CDR1 is MNHNS and CDR2 is SASEGT.

V gene TRBV7-9 combines with J gene TRBJ2-5, with 7 nucleotides matching TRBD2. The V segment lost 1 base and the J segment 3 bases; nucleotides outside the gene matches: 17. CDR3 length: 19 residues. Germline V lookup: CDR1 SEHNR, CDR2 FQNEAQ (reference sequence). The CDR3, as DNA: TGTGCCAGCAGCTTAGTAATTGCGACTGGGATGGCGGGGGAAGAGACCCAGTACTTC. Translating it yields CASSLVIATGMAGEETQYF. The full variable domain, rest sourced from reference TRBV7-9 and TRBJ2-5, is DTGVSQNPRHKITKRGQNVTFRCDPISEHNRLYWYRQTLGQGPEFLTYFQNEAQLEKSRLLSDRFSAERPKGSFSTLEIQRTEQGDSAMYLCASSLVIATGMAGEETQYFGPGTRLLVL.

The chain joins TRBV7-6 to TRBJ2-5, with 8 bases that match TRBD2. TRBJ2-7 matches the DNA end more closely, so the J call is doubtful. This CDR3 comprises 15 residues. The germline V gene encodes CDR1 SGHVS and CDR2 FNYEAQ. The CDR3 DNA follows: TGTGCCAGCAGCCCCCAAGCGGGAGACGGTCACGAGCAGTACTTC. This translates into CASSPQAGDGHEQYF.

This clone showed up just a few times. The CDR3 sequence is CASSVGGGWGNEQFF. CDR3 sequence (DNA): TGTGCCAGCAGCGTAGGTGGCGGATGGGGCAATGAGCAGTTCTTC. The chain employs TRBV9 and TRBJ2-1; D gene ambiguous. V was cut by 0 bases and J by 6 bases, with 13 bases left in between. CDR1 and CDR2 from the germline V gene are SGDLS and YYNGEE. CDR3 length: 15 amino acids.

This clone was seen more than once but under ten times. V is TRBV7-5 and J is TRBJ2-2. TRBV7-5 is reported as a pseudogene. The length of the CDR3 is 14 residues. The CDR3 here is CARSPRRHPGELFF. Here the CDR3 DNA reads TGTGCCAGAAGCCCGAGGAGACACCCCGGGGAGCTGTTTTTT.

This chain connects TRBV10-3 to TRBJ2-1; 10 bases line up with TRBD2. The CDR3 consists of 13 residues. V shed 9 bases and J 4 bases; nucleotides not matched to a gene: 3. Germline V lookup: CDR1 ENHRY, CDR2 SYGVKD. The CDR3 bases are TGTGCCATTGAGCGGGAGGGGTACAATGAGCAGTTCTTC. Amino acids: CAIEREGYNEQFF.

The chain recombines TRBV7-8 with TRBJ2-7, with TRBD2 matching over 9 bases. Germline values: CDR1 SGHVS, CDR2 FQNEAQ. The CDR3 runs to 14 residues. Trimming cost V 5 bases and J 6 bases; bases outside gene matches: 8. CDR3 bases: TGTGCCAGCAGCCTCGGGGCTAGCGGGACCGAGCAGTACTTC. It yields the protein CASSLGASGTEQYF.